Here is one TCR beta chain with its context. Antigen: not known. Naive-designated CD8 cells lacked CD45RO, were positively enriched for CCR7, and omitted terminally differentiated effector memory CD45RA+ cells. This sample stems from a study of shared clonotypes between healthy human individuals. Study context: Donor composition was a couple of women and three men, aged 18 to 49. Study results and caveats: Enrolling few donors narrowed the genetic and exposure-history diversity that was represented.

Trimming left V 8 bases short and J 2 bases short, with 11 bases between. The CDR3 covers 13 residues. Germline CDR1 SGDLS, CDR2 YYNGEE. A deep-level run was used for the assay. For sorted subsets, approximately 200 ng DNA per replicate equaled about 30,000 T cell genomes. Only in-frame clones appear in the TCRdb table, and some are missing; sequencing was by immunoSEQ multiplex PCR. The sample has some 2 million clones; around 96% are singletons. The specimen was naive CD8+ T cells sorted from blood. The origin of this receptor is a man aged 18 to 29 in good health. The V and J genes are TRBV9 and TRBJ1-5, with a possible D match to TRBD1 (6 bases). Here the CDR3 reads CASGGAGNQPQHF. The DNA for the CDR3 is TGTGCCAGTGGGGGCGCGGGCAATCAGCCCCAGCATTTT. Looking up the rest from reference TRBV9 and TRBJ1-5 gives the full variable domain: DSGVTQTPKHLITATGQRVTLRCSPRSGDLSVYWYQQSLDQGLQFLIQYYNGEERAKGNILERFSAQQFPDLHSELNLSSLELGDSALYFCASGGAGNQPQHFGDGTRLSIL.